These 10 T cell receptor beta chains were all obtained from the same sample, sequenced in a study of cytomegalovirus exposure and HLA in healthy donors. The PCR employed 60 Vbeta primers together with 13 Jbeta primers. Method: immunoSEQ multiplex PCR; TCRdb's copy keeps in-frame clones and lacks some. The repertoire includes about 150,000 clones, 60% to 85% of them detected once, and roughly 4% sits in the top ten. Sequencing was performed on PBMCs. These receptors originate from a woman aged 40 to 49 in good health and CMV-seronegative.

This clone occurred a few times. The rearrangement links TRBV5-4 to TRBJ1-1; 8 nucleotides agree with TRBD1. The CDR3 totals 15 residues. V dropped 4 bases and J dropped 1; count of bases not matched to a gene: 6. The germline V gene has CDR1 SGHNT and CDR2 YYREEE (reference sequence). DNA of the CDR3: TGTGCCAGCAGCGCGACAGGGGTCAAGAACACTGAAGCTTTCTTT. It is translated as CASSATGVKNTEAFF.

The genes are TRBV10-3 and TRBJ2-3, with TRBD2 identical over 14 bases. This CDR3 has 18 residues. Trimming took 4 bases from V and 3 from J; bases not matched to a gene: 9. The V gene's germline CDR1 is ENHRY and CDR2 SYGVKD. The CDR3 region is CAISVRTSGRQRTDTQYF. In DNA form, the CDR3 reads TGTGCCATCAGTGTACGGACTAGCGGGAGGCAACGAACAGATACGCAGTATTTT.

The chain carries TRBV5-1 and TRBJ2-5; 12 nucleotides align to TRBD2. This CDR3 contains 16 residues. V was pared by 4 bases and J by 2 bases, with 6 bases of the junction left unmatched. Germline V gene data show CDR1 as SGHRS and CDR2 as YFSETQ. The CDR3 region is CASSDGLAGKQETQYF. As DNA, the CDR3 is TGCGCCAGCAGCGACGGACTAGCGGGGAAGCAAGAGACCCAGTACTTC.

V and J are TRBV30 and TRBJ2-7, with TRBD1 matching 9 bases. This CDR3 has 14 residues. V trimming: 2 bases; J trimming: 1 base; junction bases outside the gene matches: 3. Germline CDR1 is GTSNPN and CDR2 is SVGIG (reference sequence). DNA for the CDR3: TGTGCCTGGAGTAGGACAGGGGTATCCTACGAGCAGTACTTC. As protein: CAWSRTGVSYEQYF. Variable domain in full (rest from reference TRBV30 and TRBJ2-7): SQTIHQWPATLVQPVGSPLSLECTVEGTSNPNLYWYRQAAGRGLQLLFYSVGIGQISSEVPQNLSASRPQDRQFILSSKKLLLSDSGFYLCAWSRTGVSYEQYFGPGTRLTVT.

This clone was found once. The chain employs TRBV28 and TRBJ1-4; a weak D match, TRBD1 (5 bases). The CDR3 sequence is 14 residues long. The germline CDR1 and CDR2 sequences are MDHEN and SYDVKM. V was pared by 6 bases and J by 7 bases, with 15 bases between. The CDR3 DNA sequence: TGTGCCAGCAGGACTCAGGGAATCAGTGAAAAACTGTTTTTT. Its protein is CASRTQGISEKLFF.

V is TRBV5-5 and J is TRBJ1-6; TRBD1 might be the D (6 bases). The CDR3 extends over 15 amino acids. The V gene's germline CDR1 is SGHKS and CDR2 YYEKEE (reference sequence). Trimming took off 0 bases at V and 10 bases at J, with 14 bases between the two ends. The chain's CDR3 is CASSLVAGARSPLHF. The CDR3 DNA follows: TGTGCCAGCAGCTTGGTCGCAGGGGCACGCTCACCCCTCCACTTT.

This chain joins TRBV7-9 and TRBJ1-4; D perhaps matches TRBD1 (6 bases). Germline V CDR1 and CDR2: SEHNR, FQNEAQ (reference sequence). The CDR3 sequence is 15 residues long. CDR3 DNA: TGTTCCTCATCCCCTTTAGGGGGAACTAATGAAAAACTGTTTTTT. Amino acid sequence: CSSSPLGGTNEKLFF.

The chain carries TRBV5-1 and TRBJ1-4; TRBD1 matches 9 bases. V shed 3 bases, J shed 7 bases, and the junction held 7 bases outside the gene matches. Germline V gene sequence: CDR1 SGHRS, CDR2 YFSETQ. CDR3 length: 15 amino acids. The CDR3 spells CASSSQGALGEKLFF. As DNA, the CDR3 is TGCGCCAGCAGCTCACAGGGGGCGTTGGGTGAAAAACTGTTTTTT.

This clone showed up just once. This chain uses TRBV5-1 with TRBJ1-2; 8 bases match TRBD1. Germline CDR1 reads SGHRS; CDR2 reads YFSETQ. This CDR3 is built from 15 residues. Trimming took 5 bases from V and 4 from J; bases not matched to a gene: 10. This chain's CDR3 is CASSSGQGSSYGYTF. In DNA form, the CDR3 reads TGCGCCAGCAGTTCCGGACAGGGCTCATCCTATGGCTACACCTTC.

J is TRBJ1-2 and V is TRBV7-6; the D gene is possibly TRBD1 (6 bases). Between the trimmed V and J ends, which lost 5 bases and 4 bases, there was a span of 17 bases. Per the germline V gene, CDR1 is SGHVS and CDR2 is FNYEAQ. There are 15 residues in the CDR3. This CDR3 reads CASSPRAGAAYGYTF. CDR3 coding DNA: TGTGCCAGCAGCCCTCGCGCAGGGGCGGCCTATGGCTACACCTTC.